The next 3 T cell receptor beta chains were all read from a single sample in a study of regulatory T cells in long-lasting Graves disease. Described time point: newly diagnosed GD, antithyroid drugs for less than 3 months. The TCR library was made from RNA extracted from PBMCs. Investigators prepared the TCR beta libraries by applying iRepertoire HTBI primers and Arm-PCR of CDR3 regions. TCRdb re-derived calls from the multiplex PCR reads in MiXCR, one entry per CDR3 protein. The sample contains 560,000 or so distinct CDR3 sequences, 15% to 20% of which appear only once. The sample was also reused in another study, on T cells in Graves' hyperthyroidism and ophthalmopathy.

Sequenced here: peripheral blood mononuclear cells (PBMCs), sampled at new diagnosis, from a patient treated with antithyroid drugs. The receptors derive from a man between 18 and 35 years old with Graves disease.

In this sample, this clonotype turned up many times. This rearrangement joins TRBV6-2 or TRBV6-3 to TRBJ2-7, with 7 bases that match TRBD2. Losses at the gene ends were 7 bases for V and 3 bases for J; bases not matched to a gene: 9. CDR1 is MNHEY and CDR2 is SVGEGT in the germline V gene. This CDR3 spans 14 amino acids. The CDR3 region has the DNA TGTGCCAGCAAAATTAGCGGGTGGATCTACGAGCAGTACTTC. This codes for CASKISGWIYEQYF.

This clonotype was counted at least ten times. The chain has TRBV12-3 or TRBV12-4 and TRBJ2-1; possible D gene TRBD2, 6 bases. With 5 bases removed from V and 9 bases from J, the gap between germline ends came to 17 bases. This CDR3 comprises 14 residues. Here the CDR3 reads CASSDRDSLREQFF. CDR3 sequence (DNA): TGTGCCAGCAGTGACCGGGACTCCCTTCGTGAGCAGTTCTTC.

The table lists this clonotype with a few counts. The chain links TRBV2 to TRBJ2-7, with D maybe TRBD2 (6 bases). The V and J ends lost 4 bases and 2 bases respectively, with 12 bases between them. Germline CDR1 reads SNHLY; CDR2 reads FYNNEI. CDR3 size: 14 residues. CDR3 residues: CASSGRDSAYEQYF. The CDR3 DNA sequence: TGTGCCAGCAGTGGCCGGGACTCAGCCTACGAGCAGTACTTC.